Below, one T cell receptor (beta chain) is given with its context. A junction boundary mismatches the germline segment, possibly from a read error. TCRdb re-derived calls from the RT-PCR reads in MiXCR, one entry per CDR3 protein. The table records about 700,000 distinct CDR3 sequences, 13% to 15% of them present only once. The CDR3 extends over 13 amino acids. The germline V gene has CDR1 KGHSH and CDR2 LQKENI. V and J are TRBV18 and TRBJ2-5; 10 bases match TRBD2. Source material: memory CD4+ T cells from blood. This receptor was obtained from a female donor in good health, serving as a healthy control. CDR3 DNA: TGTGCCAGCTCACCGGGGGGACTAGCGCACCAGGACTTC. This sequence encodes CASSPGGLAHQDF.